One sample yielded the 6 T cell receptor beta chains listed below, sequenced in a study of blood T cell repertoires in COVID-19. Assay used: immunoSEQ multiplex PCR; TCRdb lists only in-frame clones, some missing. The table shows about 250,000 clones, with about 85% occurring only once. The sample was PBMCs or T cells enriched from blood (not recorded which). These receptors were collected from a woman between 45 and 65 years old who had been exposed to COVID-19.

The count of this clone is one. This rearrangement joins TRBV19 to TRBJ1-5, with D possibly matching TRBD1 (5 bases). The V end was cut by 1 base, the J end by 7 bases, with 11 bases between. Germline loops: CDR1 LNHDA, CDR2 SQIVND (reference sequence). There are 14 residues in the CDR3. The CDR3 bases are TGTGCCAGTAGTATAGCGAGGGGAGGGCAGCCCCAGCATTTT. Its translation: CASSIARGGQPQHF.

The chain employs TRBV18 and TRBJ2-1; D is undetermined. V lost 2 bases, J lost 12 bases, and 14 bases lay in between. Germline loops: CDR1 KGHSH, CDR2 LQKENI. The CDR3 runs to 13 residues. DNA for the CDR3: TGTGCCAGCTCACCAACTACAAGGTCGGGGCAGTTCTTC. Translating gives CASSPTTRSGQFF.

Turning to this clone: Distinct nucleotide sequences in the sample also encode this CDR3. This chain links TRBV7-9 with TRBJ2-5; D may be TRBD1 (5 bases). The CDR3 contains 12 residues. The germline gives CDR1 SEHNR, CDR2 FQNEAQ (reference sequence). Trimming took 2 bases from V and 5 from J, leaving 6 bases between them. The CDR3 coding sequence is TGTGCCAGCAGCTTAAAGGGGGAGACCCAGTACTTC. It translates to CASSLKGETQYF.

This chain links TRBV4-2 with TRBJ2-7; the D gene is possibly TRBD1 (5 bases). This CDR3 spans 15 amino acids. The germline gives CDR1 LGHNA, CDR2 YNFKEQ. V lost 1 base, J lost 3 bases, and 13 bases lay in between. CDR3 DNA: TGTGCCAGCAGCCAAGGGCTAGGGGTCCTCTACGAGCAGTACTTC. Its protein product is CASSQGLGVLYEQYF.

This chain connects TRBV7-2 to TRBJ1-3; 7 bases fit TRBD1. Trimming at V came to 5 bases and at J to 2 bases, leaving 6 bases not matched to a gene. The CDR3 loop spans 15 amino acids. The germline CDR1 and CDR2 sequences are SGHTA and FQGNSA. The CDR3 DNA reads TGTGCCAGCAGCCACACAGGGGAAACTGGAAACACCATATATTTT. Amino acids: CASSHTGETGNTIYF. Supplemented by reference TRBV7-2 and TRBJ1-3, the full variable domain reads GAGVSQSPSNKVTEKGKDVELRCDPISGHTALYWYRQSLGQGLEFLIYFQGNSAPDKSGLPSDRFSAERTGGSVSTLTIQRTQQEDSAVYLCASSHTGETGNTIYFGEGSWLTVV.

This chain links TRBV6-4 with TRBJ1-4, with a tentative D call TRBD1 (5 bases). Germline assignment: CDR1 MRHNA and CDR2 SNTAGT. The CDR3 has 13 amino acids. V was cut by 6 bases and J by 7 bases, with 12 bases left in between. The CDR3 DNA sequence: TGTGCCAGCAGCGAGATGGGGGGTGAAAAACTGTTTTTT. Translation: CASSEMGGEKLFF.